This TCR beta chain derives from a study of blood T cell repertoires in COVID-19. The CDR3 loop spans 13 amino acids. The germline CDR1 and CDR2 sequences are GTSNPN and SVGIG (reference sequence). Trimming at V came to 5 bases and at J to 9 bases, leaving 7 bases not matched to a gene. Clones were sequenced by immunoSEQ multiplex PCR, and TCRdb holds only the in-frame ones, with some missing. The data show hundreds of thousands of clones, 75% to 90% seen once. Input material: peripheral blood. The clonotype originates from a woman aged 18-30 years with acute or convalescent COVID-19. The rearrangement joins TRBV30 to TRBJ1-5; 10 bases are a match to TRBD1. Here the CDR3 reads CAWAGQGGLPQHF. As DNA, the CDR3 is TGTGCCTGGGCCGGACAGGGGGGACTGCCCCAGCATTTT.